This T cell receptor beta chain derives from a study of Graves' ophthalmopathy and Graves' hyperthyroidism. Other autoimmune diseases, uncontrolled infections, pregnancy or lactation excluded patients from enrollment. Thyroid ultrasound, orbital computed tomography, TRAb, serum thyroxine and clinical symptoms formed the basis of diagnosis. Study results and limitations: Ophthalmopathy progression prediction by the model yielded a sensitivity of approximately 70% and a specificity of about 72%. A model of 13 signatures distinguished ophthalmopathy from stable hyperthyroidism at about 86% sensitivity and nearly 83% specificity.

The CDR3 is 15 residues long. Germline-derived CDR1 and CDR2 are SGHRS and YFSETQ. With 6 bases removed from V and 0 bases from J, the gap between germline ends came to 14 bases. Researchers took RNA transcripts and amplified TCR beta CDR3 regions from them. Investigators did first-round RT-PCR with HTBI primers, then second-round multiplex PCR. TCRdb called the multiplex PCR reads again in MiXCR, with one record for every CDR3 protein. This sample has about 1.2 million distinct CDR3 sequences, with 35% to 40% found just once. Of note for this clonotype: No antigen is known for it.

This sequence joins TRBV5-1 and TRBJ2-3; D possibly corresponds to TRBD2 (6 bases). Material for sequencing was peripheral blood or thyroid tissue (not recorded which). The clonotype originates from an adult man with Graves' hyperthyroidism. Here the CDR3 DNA reads TGCGCCAGCAAAGGAGGGACCCTTAGCACAGATACGCAGTATTTT. Translating it yields CASKGGTLSTDTQYF.